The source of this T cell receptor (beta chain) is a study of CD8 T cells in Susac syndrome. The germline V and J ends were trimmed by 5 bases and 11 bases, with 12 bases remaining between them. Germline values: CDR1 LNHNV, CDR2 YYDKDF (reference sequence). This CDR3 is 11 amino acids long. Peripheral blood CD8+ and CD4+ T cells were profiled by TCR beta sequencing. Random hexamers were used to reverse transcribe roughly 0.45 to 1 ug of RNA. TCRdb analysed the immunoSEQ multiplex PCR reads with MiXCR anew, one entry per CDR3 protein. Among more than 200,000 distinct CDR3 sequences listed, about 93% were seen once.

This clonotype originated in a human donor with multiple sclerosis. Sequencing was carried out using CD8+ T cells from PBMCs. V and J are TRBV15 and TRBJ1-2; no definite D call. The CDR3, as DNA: TGTGCCACCAGCTGCCAAGGAGTATACACCTTC. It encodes CATSCQGVYTF.